This T cell receptor (beta chain) is drawn from a study of T cells in Graves' hyperthyroidism and ophthalmopathy. Turning to the study itself: At initial diagnosis, before any treatment had begun, peripheral blood was obtained.

RNA transcripts served as the template for amplifying TCR beta CDR3 regions. The TCR CDR3 was amplified in a first-round RT-PCR using the HTBI primer set. MiXCR was run by TCRdb on the multiplex PCR reads, yielding one entry per CDR3 protein. The sample shows over 450,000 distinct CDR3 sequences, approximately 15% of them seen only once. This clonotype was seen only a few times. The material sequenced was blood. This receptor was identified in a woman aged 18-30 years with Graves' hyperthyroidism.

This CDR3 reads CASSLLLAGQGGQPQHF. In DNA, the CDR3 is TGTGCCAGCAGCTTATTACTTGCTGGACAGGGAGGTCAGCCCCAGCATTTT. This chain uses TRBV7-2 with TRBJ1-5, with TRBD1 identical over 8 bases. The trim removed 2 bases at V and 6 bases at J, leaving 12 bases unmatched. From germline, CDR1 is SGHTA and CDR2 FQGNSA. The CDR3 consists of 17 residues.